This entry is about one T cell receptor (beta chain). Its cognate antigen is unknown. With no exceptions, donors were healthy Caucasians. V gave up 6 bases and J gave up 0 bases; unmatched junction bases: 11. The CDR3 has 16 residues. Germline CDR1 is DFQATT and CDR2 is SNEGSKA (reference sequence). The data originate from a study of identical twins. MiXCR, run by TCRdb on the 5' RACE reads, gives a single entry per CDR3 protein. The table shows about 810,000 distinct CDR3 sequences, with around an eighth occurring only once. Study findings and constraints: Instead of following the same donors, the conclusions were based on cross-sectional statistical analysis. Out-of-frame alpha sequences common to twins were enriched for low generation probability.

This same sample was also taken into another study, of yellow fever vaccine responses in identical twins.

This sequence originates from a woman aged 18 to 35 in good health. The chain has TRBV20-1 and TRBJ2-1; 7 bases agree with TRBD1. The specimen sequenced was PBMCs. The CDR3 bases are TGCAGTGCACGGGACAGTCGACGGAGCTCCTACAATGAGCAGTTCTTC. Protein product: CSARDSRRSSYNEQFF.